Below, 4 T cell receptor beta chains from the same sample are listed, as sequenced in a study of molecular identifiers for immune sequencing clone quantification. TCRdb re-called the PCR reads through MiXCR, storing one row per CDR3 protein. The table lists over 600,000 distinct CDR3 sequences, 20% of them singletons, with roughly 0.85% in the top ten. The sample was naive CD8+ T cells from blood, with Jurkat cell RNA spiked in. Specified subset: FACS-sorted CD8+CD4-CCR7+CD45RA+ naive T cells. The origin of the receptors is a human donor in good health. Some libraries in this study had Jurkat cell RNA spiked in.

Only a few counts were recorded for this clonotype. The chain recombines TRBV4-3 with TRBJ2-2; a possible D gene is TRBD1 (6 bases). CDR1 and CDR2 (germline): LGHNA, YSLEER. The CDR3 runs 13 residues. Trimming took off 1 base at V and 7 bases at J, with 7 bases between the two ends. The CDR3 sequence: CASSQAGVGELFF. CDR3 DNA: TGCGCCAGCAGCCAAGCAGGGGTCGGGGAGCTGTTTTTT.

The table lists this clonotype with a few counts. CDR3 sequence: CASSLARTSGSSYNEQFF. The DNA for the CDR3 is TGTGCCAGCAGTTTAGCTCGGACTAGCGGGAGCTCCTACAATGAGCAGTTCTTC. The rearrangement uses TRBV28 and TRBJ2-1, with TRBD2 matching 13 bases. The germline gives CDR1 MDHEN, CDR2 SYDVKM. The CDR3 is 18 amino acids. The junction had 4 bases not matched to a gene; V was cut back by 2 bases and J by 0 bases. Looking up the rest from reference TRBV28 and TRBJ2-1 gives the full variable domain: DVKVTQSSRYLVKRTGEKVFLECVQDMDHENMFWYRQDPGLGLRLIYFSYDVKMKEKGDIPEGYSVSREKKERFSLILESASTNQTSMYLCASSLARTSGSSYNEQFFGPGTRLTVL.

This clonotype was picked up many times. This chain links TRBV5-8 with TRBJ2-7; D is tentatively TRBD1 or TRBD2 (5 bases each). The germline V gene encodes CDR1 SGHTS and CDR2 YDEGEE. Trimming took 1 base from V and 2 from J, leaving 13 bases between them. CDR3 length: 15 residues. The CDR3 loop is CASSLYGMGAYEQYF. In nucleotides, the CDR3 is TGTGCCAGCAGCTTGTACGGAATGGGGGCCTACGAGCAGTACTTC. Complete variable domain (other parts from reference TRBV5-8 and TRBJ2-7): EAGVTQSPTHLIKTRGQQATLRCSPISGHTSVYWYQQALGLGLQFLLWYDEGEERNRGNFPPRFSGRQFPNYSSELNVNALELEDSALYLCASSLYGMGAYEQYFGPGTRLTVT.

The table lists this clonotype with many counts. The chain joins TRBV5-6 to TRBJ2-7; D possibly corresponds to TRBD2 (5 bases). Germline V lookup: CDR1 SGHDT, CDR2 YYEEEE. The CDR3 is 14 residues long. Trimming left V 3 bases short and J 7 bases short, with 17 bases between. CDR3 sequence: CASSYGSGSGEQYF. In DNA, the CDR3 is TGTGCCAGCAGCTATGGTTCGGGGTCGGGGGAGCAGTACTTC.